A single sample is the source of the 13 T cell receptor beta chains below, sequenced in a study of CD8+CD57+ T cells in acquired aplastic anemia. The authors sequenced patients whose flow cytometry had shown CD8+CD57+ cell expansion. The TCR beta profiling, which covered VDJ combination and CDR3 sequence, was carried out using genomic DNA as the template. TCRdb reanalysed the reads using MiXCR and keeps one entry per CDR3 protein. The sample consists of under 200,000 distinct CDR3 sequences, around half of them appearing once. Sequenced sample: sorted CD4+, CD8+, or CD8+CD57+ T cells (not recorded which) from PBMCs. These receptors were taken from a human donor with aplastic anemia.

This clonotype was counted between two and nine times. The gene calls are TRBV28 and TRBJ1-1, with 7 bases matching TRBD1. CDR1 is MDHEN, CDR2 SYDVKM, per germline. The V and J ends lost 8 bases and 0 bases, in that order; junction bases with no gene match: 6. This CDR3 comprises 14 residues. In DNA, the CDR3 is TGTGCCAGCGTGGTGACAGGGATGAACACTGAAGCTTTCTTT. Its protein product is CASVVTGMNTEAFF.

The chain is built from TRBV4-1 and TRBJ2-1; D perhaps matches TRBD2 (6 bases). Germline V gene data show CDR1 as MGHRA and CDR2 as YSYEKL. The CDR3 runs to 19 residues. Trimming took 0 bases from V and 7 from J, leaving 25 bases between them. The CDR3 nucleotides are TGCGCCAGCAGCCAAGATCGGAGTAGCAGGAGGGTTTTTGAGAATGAGCAGTTCTTC. Translated: CASSQDRSSRRVFENEQFF.

The sample holds many counts of this clonotype. The chain joins TRBV6-1 to TRBJ1-2; D perhaps matches TRBD1 (6 bases). The ends were cut back, 5 bases at V and 8 bases at J, with 18 bases in the middle. The CDR3 covers 14 residues. Germline V gives CDR1 MNHNS, CDR2 SASEGT. CDR3: CASSSRGGAQGYTF. CDR3 DNA: TGTGCCAGCAGTAGCCGGGGGGGGGCACAAGGCTACACCTTC.

This rearrangement joins TRBV24-1 to TRBJ2-5; 9 nucleotides line up with TRBD2. CDR3 length: 15 residues. Germline CDR1 and CDR2: KGHDR and SFDVKD. V gave up 9 bases and J gave up 2 bases; unmatched junction bases: 9. CDR3 DNA sequence: TGTGCCACCGGGGGCCTAGCGGGGCCACAAGAGACCCAGTACTTC. This codes for CATGGLAGPQETQYF.

J is TRBJ1-4 and V is TRBV2; tentative D call: TRBD1 (6 bases). The V gene lost 6 bases and the J gene lost 3 bases, with 11 bases spanning the gap. Germline CDR1 SNHLY, CDR2 FYNNEI. CDR3 length equals 14 residues. The CDR3 sequence is CASSHRESNEKLFF. CDR3 coding DNA: TGTGCCAGCAGCCACAGGGAGTCTAATGAAAAACTGTTTTTT.

Regarding this clonotype: The junction departs from the called germline gene at one end, perhaps through a read error. Written as DNA, the CDR3 is TGTGCCAGCAGTTACTCCGTCGGAGCGGTAAAACCCTACGAGCCGTACTTC. It specifies CASSYSVGAVKPYEPYF. The chain links TRBV10-3 to TRBJ2-7, with D perhaps TRBD2 (5 bases). The CDR3 totals 17 residues. In germline, CDR1 is ENHRY, CDR2 SYGVKD.

The genes are TRBV11-2 and TRBJ1-5; 7 bases are shared with TRBD1. The germline CDR1 and CDR2 sequences are SGHAT and FQNNGV. This CDR3 is built from 14 residues. Trimming took 3 bases from V and 6 from J; bases not matched to a gene: 5. The CDR3 DNA reads TGTGCCAGCAGCTTTGACAGGGTATCTCAGCCCCAGCATTTT. Encoded protein: CASSFDRVSQPQHF.

The chain joins TRBV10-3 to TRBJ1-1, with D maybe TRBD1 (5 bases). CDR1 and CDR2 from the germline V gene are ENHRY and SYGVKD. The ends were cut back, 4 bases at V and 6 bases at J, with 21 bases in the middle. This CDR3 spans 16 amino acids. This CDR3 reads CAISAGRVIFLAEAFF. CDR3 sequence (DNA): TGTGCCATCAGTGCGGGCAGGGTAATTTTTCTGGCTGAAGCTTTCTTT.

In its sample, this clonotype was seen many times. The genes are TRBV2 and TRBJ2-7; 8 bases are a match to TRBD2. This CDR3 spans 16 amino acids. Germline values: CDR1 SNHLY, CDR2 FYNNEI. Trimming removed 10 bases from V and 4 bases from J; junction bases left unmatched: 18. The DNA of the CDR3 is TGTGCCACTTTGCTCGGGTGGGGACTAGACGGGTACGAGCAGTACTTC. Protein: CATLLGWGLDGYEQYF.

The chain couples TRBV29-1 to TRBJ2-7; 9 nucleotides align to TRBD1. This CDR3 has 14 residues. Trimming took 4 bases from V and 4 from J; bases not matched to a gene: 8. The germline V gene has CDR1 SQVTM and CDR2 ANQGSEA. CDR3 bases: TGCAGCGTTGGAGGGACAGGGACGATATACGAGCAGTACTTC. Amino acid sequence: CSVGGTGTIYEQYF.

The chain recombines TRBV24-1 with TRBJ1-5, with D uncertain. Germline values: CDR1 KGHDR, CDR2 SFDVKD. V was pared by 3 bases and J by 0 bases, with 5 bases between. This CDR3 region has 14 residues. CDR3 in amino acids: CATSDPDSNQPQHF. For the CDR3, the DNA is TGTGCCACCAGTGATCCGGATAGCAATCAGCCCCAGCATTTT.

This clonotype was found many times. The chain joins TRBV6-2 or TRBV6-3 to TRBJ2-1; 12 nucleotides align to TRBD2. Germline lookup yields CDR1 MNHEY and CDR2 SVGEGT. The V gene end was trimmed by 2 bases and the J gene end by 6 bases; junction bases not matched to a gene: 8. CDR3 length: 17 amino acids. This CDR3 is CASSYRLAGGRRNEQFF. The DNA for the CDR3 is TGTGCCAGCAGTTACCGGCTAGCGGGGGGGCGTCGCAATGAGCAGTTCTTC.

This sequence joins TRBV7-8 and TRBJ2-7; the D gene is possibly TRBD1 (6 bases). V lost 4 bases and J 6 bases, leaving 16 bases between the germline ends. CDR3 length: 14 amino acids. Germline V gives CDR1 SGHVS, CDR2 FQNEAQ. CDR3 bases: TGTGCCAGCAGCTCCTACAGGGTCCGCGCCGAGCAGTACTTC. This sequence encodes CASSSYRVRAEQYF.